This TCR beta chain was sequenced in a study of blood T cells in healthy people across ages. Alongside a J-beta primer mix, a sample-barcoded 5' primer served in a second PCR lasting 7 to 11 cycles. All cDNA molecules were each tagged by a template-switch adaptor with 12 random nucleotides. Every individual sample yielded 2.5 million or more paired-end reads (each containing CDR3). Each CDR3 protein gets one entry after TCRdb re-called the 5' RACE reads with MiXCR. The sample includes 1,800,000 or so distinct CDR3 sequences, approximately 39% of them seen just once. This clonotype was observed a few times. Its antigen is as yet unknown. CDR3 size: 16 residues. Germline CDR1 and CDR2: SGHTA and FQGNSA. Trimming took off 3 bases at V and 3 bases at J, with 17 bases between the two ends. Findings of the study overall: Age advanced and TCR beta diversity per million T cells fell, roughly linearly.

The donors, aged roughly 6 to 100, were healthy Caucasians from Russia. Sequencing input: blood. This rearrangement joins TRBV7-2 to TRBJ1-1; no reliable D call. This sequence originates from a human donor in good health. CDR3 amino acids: CASSFGRGTGYTEAFF. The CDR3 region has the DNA TGTGCCAGCAGCTTCGGACGGGGAACCGGGTACACTGAAGCTTTCTTT.